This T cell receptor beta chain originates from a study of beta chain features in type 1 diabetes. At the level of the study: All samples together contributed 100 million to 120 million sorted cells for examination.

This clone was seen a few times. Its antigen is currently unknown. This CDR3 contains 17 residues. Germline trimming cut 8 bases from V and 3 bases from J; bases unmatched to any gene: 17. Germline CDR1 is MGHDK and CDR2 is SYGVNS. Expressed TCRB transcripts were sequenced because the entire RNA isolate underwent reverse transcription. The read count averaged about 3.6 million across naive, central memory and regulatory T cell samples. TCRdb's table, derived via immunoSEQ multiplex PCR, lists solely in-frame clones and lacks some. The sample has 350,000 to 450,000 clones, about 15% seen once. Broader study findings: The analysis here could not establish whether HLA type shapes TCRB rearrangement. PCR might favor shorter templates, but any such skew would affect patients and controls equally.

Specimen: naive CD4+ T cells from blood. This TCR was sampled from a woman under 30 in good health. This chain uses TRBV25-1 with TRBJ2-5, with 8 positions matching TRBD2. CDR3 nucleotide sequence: TGTGCCAGCCCCGCGCTGGCGGGAGGTGGAGTGGAAGAGACCCAGTACTTC. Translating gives CASPALAGGGVEETQYF.